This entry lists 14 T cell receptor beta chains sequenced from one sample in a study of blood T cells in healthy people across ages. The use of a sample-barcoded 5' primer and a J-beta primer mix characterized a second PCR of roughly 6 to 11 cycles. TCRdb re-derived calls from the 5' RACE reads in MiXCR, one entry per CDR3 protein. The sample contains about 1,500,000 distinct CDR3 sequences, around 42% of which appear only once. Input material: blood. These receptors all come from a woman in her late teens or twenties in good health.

CDR3: CASSDRPGTRPENNEQFF. The CDR3 region has the DNA TGTGCCAGCAGTGATCGCCCAGGGACTAGACCAGAAAACAATGAGCAGTTCTTC. The chain uses TRBV25-1 and TRBJ2-1, with 8 nucleotides matching TRBD2. Germline V gene sequence: CDR1 MGHDK, CDR2 SYGVNS. Trimming removed 3 bases from V and 5 bases from J; junction bases left unmatched: 15. This CDR3 is built from 18 residues.

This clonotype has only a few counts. The DNA for the CDR3 is TGTGCCAGCAGTGGCGGGGGGACTAGCGGGATCAATGAGCAGTTCTTC. It specifies CASSGGGTSGINEQFF. The chain has TRBV9 and TRBJ2-1, with 13 positions matching TRBD2. V lost 5 bases and J lost 6; bases outside the gene matches: 8. CDR3 length: 16 amino acids. The germline gives CDR1 SGDLS, CDR2 YYNGEE.

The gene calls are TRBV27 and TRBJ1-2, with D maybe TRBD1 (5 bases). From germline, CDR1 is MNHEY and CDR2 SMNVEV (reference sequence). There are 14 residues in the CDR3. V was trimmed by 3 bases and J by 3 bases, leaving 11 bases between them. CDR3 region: CASSFKGTHYGYTF. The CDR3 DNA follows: TGTGCCAGCAGTTTTAAGGGGACCCACTATGGCTACACCTTC.

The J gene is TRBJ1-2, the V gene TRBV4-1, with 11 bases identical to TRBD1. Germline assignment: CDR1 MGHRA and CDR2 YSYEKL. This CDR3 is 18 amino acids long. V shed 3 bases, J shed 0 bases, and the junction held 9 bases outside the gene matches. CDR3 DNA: TGCGCCAGCAGCCAGGGACAGGGGGGCGGTCCTCCTAACTATGGCTACACCTTC. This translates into CASSQGQGGGPPNYGYTF.

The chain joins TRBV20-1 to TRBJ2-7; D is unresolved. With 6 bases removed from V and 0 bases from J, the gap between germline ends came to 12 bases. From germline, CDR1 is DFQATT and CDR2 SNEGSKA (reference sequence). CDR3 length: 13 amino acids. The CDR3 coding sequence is TGCAGTGCGCTTGCTTCTCGCTCCTACGAGCAGTACTTC. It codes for CSALASRSYEQYF.

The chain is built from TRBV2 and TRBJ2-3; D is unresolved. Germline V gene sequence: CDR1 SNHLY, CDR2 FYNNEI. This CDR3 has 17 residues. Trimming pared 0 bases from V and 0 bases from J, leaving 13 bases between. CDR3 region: CASSEAKRSVSTDTQYF. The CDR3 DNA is TGTGCCAGCAGTGAAGCGAAGAGGTCCGTTAGCACAGATACGCAGTATTTT.

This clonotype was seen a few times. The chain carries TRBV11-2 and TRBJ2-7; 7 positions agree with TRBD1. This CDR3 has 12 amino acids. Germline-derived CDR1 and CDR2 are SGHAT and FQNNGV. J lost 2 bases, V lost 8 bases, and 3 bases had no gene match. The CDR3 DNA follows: TGTGCCAGCCGTGGACAGGCCTACGAGCAGTACTTC. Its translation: CASRGQAYEQYF.

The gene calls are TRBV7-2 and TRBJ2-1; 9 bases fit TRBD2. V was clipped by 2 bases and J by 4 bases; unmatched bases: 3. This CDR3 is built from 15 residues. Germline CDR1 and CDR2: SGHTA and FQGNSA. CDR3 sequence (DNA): TGTGCCAGCAGCTTACTGGGACTAGCTTACAATGAGCAGTTCTTC. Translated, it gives CASSLLGLAYNEQFF.

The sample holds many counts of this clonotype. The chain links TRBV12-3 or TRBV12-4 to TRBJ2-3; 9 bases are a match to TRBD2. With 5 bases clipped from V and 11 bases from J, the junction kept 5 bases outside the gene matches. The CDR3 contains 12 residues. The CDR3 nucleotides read TGTGCCAGCAGTACGAGCGGGGGGATGCAGTATTTT. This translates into CASSTSGGMQYF.

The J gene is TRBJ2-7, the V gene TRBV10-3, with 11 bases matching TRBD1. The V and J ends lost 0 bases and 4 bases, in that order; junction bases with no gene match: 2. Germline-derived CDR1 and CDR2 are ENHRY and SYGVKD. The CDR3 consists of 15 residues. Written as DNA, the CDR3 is TGTGCCATCAGTGAGTCCGGGACAGGGGGTTACGAGCAGTACTTC. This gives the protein CAISESGTGGYEQYF.

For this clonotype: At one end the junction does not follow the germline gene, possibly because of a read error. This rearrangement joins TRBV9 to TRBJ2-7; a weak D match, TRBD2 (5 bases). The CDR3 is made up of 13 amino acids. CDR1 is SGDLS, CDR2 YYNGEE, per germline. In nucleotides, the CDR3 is TGTGCCTGCAGCGGTTTAAGCTCCTACGAGCAGTACTTC. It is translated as CACSGLSSYEQYF.

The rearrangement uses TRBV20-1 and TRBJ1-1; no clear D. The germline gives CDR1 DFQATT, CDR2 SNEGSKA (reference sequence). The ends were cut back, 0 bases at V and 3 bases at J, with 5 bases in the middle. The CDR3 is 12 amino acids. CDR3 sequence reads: CSARERDTEAFF. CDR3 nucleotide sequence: TGCAGTGCTAGAGAGAGGGACACTGAAGCTTTCTTT.

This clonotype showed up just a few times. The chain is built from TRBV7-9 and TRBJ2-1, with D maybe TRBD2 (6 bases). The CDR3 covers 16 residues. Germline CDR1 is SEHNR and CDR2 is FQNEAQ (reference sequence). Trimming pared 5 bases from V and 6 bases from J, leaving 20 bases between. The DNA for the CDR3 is TGTGCCAGCAGCGGGTGGAGATCCGGGCGGGGCAATGAGCAGTTCTTC. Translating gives CASSGWRSGRGNEQFF.

CDR3 in DNA: TGCGCCAGCAGCCATCAGTCCGGGGTAGGGAGCACAGATACGCAGTATTTT. Its translation: CASSHQSGVGSTDTQYF. The chain couples TRBV4-1 to TRBJ2-3; D possibly corresponds to TRBD2 (5 bases). The CDR3 is 17 residues long. The V end was cut by 3 bases, the J end by 0 bases, with 16 bases between. Per germline, CDR1 MGHRA and CDR2 YSYEKL.